The present TCR beta chain was sequenced within a study of human T cells and chemical hapten exposure. Overall study results and limits: High-frequency TCRs, those above 1 in 1000, stayed the same after DPC sensitization.

Stated time point: healthy volunteer bleed at 6 weeks. Total RNA extraction was carried out from unfractionated whole blood. The V and J ends lost 5 bases and 2 bases respectively, with 9 bases between them. From germline, CDR1 is MNHEY and CDR2 SMNVEV (reference sequence). CDR3 length: 13 amino acids. The library put unique molecular identifiers onto individual cDNA molecules. Authors' data handling: Sample TCR totals centred on a median of approximately 95,000, ranging about 20,000 to 700,000. One entry per CDR3 protein, called by TCRdb with MiXCR from the RACE reads. Clone size and V and J calls follow TCRdb, not the original study. This table has about 77,000 distinct CDR3 sequences, over 6.5% appearing once. A remark on this clonotype: Its antigen is currently unknown.

This sequence joins TRBV27 and TRBJ1-2; D might be TRBD1 (6 bases). The source is a female donor in good health. Some clones in this sample may be carry-over from other donors' samples. Sequenced input: whole blood. CDR3 bases: TGTGCCAGCAGTAATGGACAGAACTATGGCTACACCTTC. It translates to CASSNGQNYGYTF.